Presented here are 21 T cell receptor beta chains from one specimen sequenced in a study of beta chain features in type 1 diabetes. Isolated RNA was reverse transcribed in full, so expressed TCRB transcripts were sequenced. The repertoire was sequenced with immunoSEQ multiplex PCR; TCRdb's copy has only in-frame clones and lacks some. The table lists about 320,000 clones, 12% to 15% of them singletons. The sample taken for sequencing was central memory CD4+ T cells from blood. These receptors all stem from a man between 25 and 39 years old in good health.

The rearrangement joins TRBV29-1 to TRBJ2-1; 7 nucleotides align to TRBD1. There are 11 residues in the CDR3. Looked up from germline, CDR1 is SQVTM and CDR2 is ANQGSEA. CDR3 in DNA: TGCGTAGGGGGCAAATACAATGAGCAGTTCTTC. Translation gives CVGGKYNEQFF.

This clone has only a few counts. The V and J genes are TRBV19 and TRBJ1-2; perhaps TRBD1 as D (6 bases). This CDR3 contains 13 residues. Per germline, CDR1 LNHDA and CDR2 SQIVND (reference sequence). The V end lost 9 bases, the J end lost 5 bases, and 16 bases lay between the germline ends. CDR3: CASTDRGLYGYTF. CDR3 DNA sequence: TGTGCCAGCACCGACCGGGGGCTGTATGGCTACACCTTC.

This clone was seen a few times. The V and J genes are TRBV6-1 and TRBJ1-3; D might be TRBD1 (6 bases). Trimming cost V 7 bases and J 2 bases, with 15 bases left between them. The CDR3 consists of 15 residues. CDR1 is MNHNS and CDR2 is SASEGT in the germline V gene. The CDR3 is CASTAGAGTGNTIYF. CDR3 coding DNA: TGTGCCAGCACCGCAGGGGCAGGAACTGGAAACACCATATATTTT.

Points on this clone: In the same sample, other DNA sequences code for this CDR3. The chain carries TRBV27 and TRBJ2-3, with D possibly being TRBD2 (6 bases). The CDR3 has 15 amino acids. The V gene lost 3 bases and the J gene lost 1 base, with 11 bases spanning the gap. Germline V CDR1 and CDR2: MNHEY, SMNVEV (reference sequence). CDR3 DNA: TGTGCCAGCAGTTTGGGCGGGACCCGCACAGATACGCAGTATTTT. Translated: CASSLGGTRTDTQYF.

The rearrangement joins TRBV10-3 to TRBJ2-3; 10 nucleotides align to TRBD2. V lost 8 bases, J lost 1 base, and 6 bases stayed unmatched. The CDR3 consists of 15 residues. CDR1 is ENHRY, CDR2 SYGVKD, per germline. CDR3 sequence: CAIFLAGDGTDTQYF. CDR3 bases: TGTGCCATCTTTCTAGCGGGAGATGGCACAGATACGCAGTATTTT.

This clone was recorded a few times. The rearrangement joins TRBV6-5 to TRBJ2-7; 8 nucleotides line up with TRBD2. This CDR3 is built from 15 residues. V lost 6 bases and J lost 4; bases outside the gene matches: 11. Per the germline V gene, CDR1 is MNHEY and CDR2 is SVGAGI. The CDR3 here is CASRRRAGDLYEQYF. The CDR3 bases are TGTGCCAGCAGAAGAAGAGCGGGGGATCTTTACGAGCAGTACTTC.

This clone was recorded many times. This chain connects TRBV7-2 to TRBJ1-1; D gene unclear. The CDR3 totals 11 residues. Germline CDR1 SGHTA, CDR2 FQGNSA. The germline V and J ends were trimmed by 5 bases and 11 bases, with 12 bases remaining between them. The CDR3 protein is CASSPQVVAFF. The CDR3 DNA is TGTGCCAGCAGCCCACAAGTAGTTGCTTTCTTT.

This clone has a count of ten or more. The chain links TRBV13 to TRBJ2-1; 9 bases match TRBD1. This CDR3 contains 15 residues. With V trimmed by 5 bases and J by 3 bases, 5 bases remained unmatched. CDR1 PRHDT and CDR2 FYEKMQ come from the germline V gene (reference sequence). This chain's CDR3 is CASSIRDRVYNEQFF. In DNA, the CDR3 is TGTGCCAGCAGCATCCGGGACAGGGTCTACAATGAGCAGTTCTTC.

The chain links TRBV10-3 to TRBJ1-2; 7 nucleotides agree with TRBD1. The germline CDR1 and CDR2 sequences are ENHRY and SYGVKD. Unmatched junction bases numbered 9, after V lost 4 bases and J lost 4 bases. The CDR3 totals 15 residues. CDR3 DNA: TGTGCCATCAGTGCAGTTCCGGGACAGCTCTATGGCTACACCTTC. Its translation is CAISAVPGQLYGYTF.

This clone was detected once. J is TRBJ2-1 and V is TRBV7-2; 12 nucleotides line up with TRBD1. V lost 6 bases to trimming and J lost 6 bases; unmatched junction nucleotides: 3. Germline CDR1 reads SGHTA; CDR2 reads FQGNSA. The CDR3 runs to 14 residues. The CDR3 sequence is CASRRDRGRNEQFF. In DNA form, the CDR3 reads TGTGCCAGCAGGCGGGACAGGGGGCGCAATGAGCAGTTCTTC.

The chain joins TRBV2 to TRBJ1-4; TRBD1 is a possible D gene (6 bases). The germline gives CDR1 SNHLY, CDR2 FYNNEI. The CDR3 loop spans 12 amino acids. Trimming removed 6 bases from V and 12 bases from J, with 14 bases in between. The CDR3 nucleotides are TGTGCCAGCAGAATAGCGACAGGTGAACTGTTTTTT. Translated: CASRIATGELFF.

This clone was seen many times. This rearrangement joins TRBV6-6 to TRBJ2-1; TRBD2 matches at 10 bases. The trim removed 10 bases at V and 5 bases at J, leaving 5 bases unmatched. Per germline, CDR1 MNHNY and CDR2 SVGAGI (reference sequence). CDR3 size: 13 residues. The CDR3 spells CAILAGVHNEQFF. The CDR3 DNA is TGTGCCATCCTAGCGGGGGTACACAATGAGCAGTTCTTC.

This chain links TRBV11-2 with TRBJ2-1, with D unresolved. CDR3 size: 13 residues. V dropped 3 bases and J dropped 6 bases, with 9 bases sitting between them. Germline V CDR1 and CDR2: SGHAT, FQNNGV. CDR3 loop: CASSLDALNEQFF. CDR3 nucleotide sequence: TGTGCCAGCAGCTTGGACGCACTCAATGAGCAGTTCTTC.

This clone showed up just a few times. The chain recombines TRBV15 with TRBJ2-1; the match to TRBD2 covers 12 bases. Germline trimming cut 4 bases from V and 5 bases from J; bases unmatched to any gene: 3. This CDR3 is built from 15 residues. CDR1 is LNHNV and CDR2 is YYDKDF in the germline V gene (reference sequence). In DNA form, the CDR3 reads TGTGCCACCAGCACTCGGACTAGCGGGAACAATGAGCAGTTCTTC. This gives the protein CATSTRTSGNNEQFF.

This clone occurred a few times. This rearrangement joins TRBV19 to TRBJ2-2; D uncertain. Germline V CDR1 and CDR2: LNHDA, SQIVND (reference sequence). V lost 3 bases and J lost 8, with 4 bases in between. The CDR3 sequence is 11 residues long. This CDR3 is CASSIRGELFF. The DNA of the CDR3 is TGTGCCAGTAGTATTCGAGGGGAGCTGTTTTTT.

This clone was counted between two and nine times. The genes are TRBV4-1 and TRBJ1-3; 9 bases are shared with TRBD1. The germline CDR1 and CDR2 sequences are MGHRA and YSYEKL. This CDR3 is built from 17 residues. Trimming removed 0 bases from V and 0 bases from J; junction bases left unmatched: 3. The CDR3, as DNA: TGCGCCAGCAGCCAAGATTCGACAGGGGGCTCTGGAAACACCATATATTTT. It yields the protein CASSQDSTGGSGNTIYF.

The gene calls are TRBV11-2 and TRBJ1-2, with D uncertain. This CDR3 spans 12 amino acids. Germline V CDR1 and CDR2: SGHAT, FQNNGV. The V end lost 10 bases, the J end lost 5 bases, and 14 bases lay between the germline ends. The CDR3 region is CATSRPGYGYTF. The DNA of the CDR3 is TGTGCCACCTCCCGGCCTGGGTATGGCTACACCTTC.

This clone came up a few times. This rearrangement joins TRBV20-1 to TRBJ1-4; TRBD1 might be the D (6 bases). This CDR3 spans 11 amino acids. In germline, CDR1 is DFQATT, CDR2 SNEGSKA (reference sequence). Trimming left V 3 bases short and J 7 bases short, with 6 bases between. CDR3 in DNA: TGCAGTGCTAGCAGGGGTGAAAAACTGTTTTTT. Amino acids: CSASRGEKLFF.

The table lists this clone with many counts. The chain uses TRBV30 and TRBJ2-6, with D hard to call. Germline lookup yields CDR1 GTSNPN and CDR2 SVGIG (reference sequence). Trimming took 3 bases from V and 4 from J, leaving 4 bases between them. The CDR3 runs to 12 residues. This CDR3 is CAWRSGANVLTF. DNA of the CDR3: TGTGCCTGGAGGTCCGGGGCCAACGTCCTGACTTTC.

This sequence joins TRBV25-1 and TRBJ1-2; D not resolved. The germline CDR1 and CDR2 sequences are MGHDK and SYGVNS. Trimming stripped 2 bases from V and 4 bases from J, with 8 bases between. The CDR3 is 13 residues long. CDR3 sequence reads: CASSETELYGYTF. Here the CDR3 DNA reads TGTGCCAGCAGTGAAACGGAACTCTATGGCTACACCTTC.

This clone was recorded many times. J is TRBJ2-2 and V is TRBV19; no clear D. CDR1 and CDR2 from the germline V gene are LNHDA and SQIVND (reference sequence). This CDR3 has 14 residues. V dropped 7 bases and J dropped 1 base, with 10 bases sitting between them. As DNA, the CDR3 is TGTGCCAGTAAGGCGCACGAGAACACCGGGGAGCTGTTTTTT. It translates to CASKAHENTGELFF.